These T cell receptor beta chains were read from a single sample in a study of regulatory T cells in long-lasting Graves disease. TCRdb re-derived calls from the multiplex PCR reads in MiXCR, one entry per CDR3 protein. In the table there are 700,000 or so distinct CDR3 sequences, roughly 30% of which are singletons. The source was peripheral blood mononuclear cells (PBMCs), collected when the disease was refractory, from a patient treated with antithyroid drugs. The receptor set was obtained from a female donor with Graves disease. Each CDR3 is given with its conserved first and last residue. The D gene is left open where the match is weak. A row's size may be missing; if present it is once, few, many or a size class.

V	J	size	D	DNA	CDR3
TRBV20-1	TRBJ1-1	few	TRBD1	TGCAGTGCTACGGGACAGGGAATTCTCATGAACACTGAAGCTTTCTTT	CSATGQGILMNTEAFF
TRBV3-1	TRBJ2-5	many	TRBD2	TGTGCCAGCAGCCCCTACGTGACTAGCGGTGAGACCCAGTACTTC	CASSPYVTSGETQYF
TRBV12-3/TRBV12-4	TRBJ2-1	few	TRBD2	TGTGCCAGCAGTTTAGCGGGACTAGATCGGGAGCAGTTCTTC	CASSLAGLDREQFF
TRBV11-2	TRBJ1-2	.	.	TGTGCCAGCAGACCGGACAGTATCGGTGGCTACACCTTC	CASRPDSIGGYTF
TRBV20-1	TRBJ1-2	few	.	TGCAGTGCTAGAGATGAGGGGACCTGGGGTGGCTACACCTTC	CSARDEGTWGGYTF
TRBV28	TRBJ1-2	many	.	TGTGCCAGCAGTCCCCCCGGGGGGCGGGGCTACACCTTC	CASSPPGGRGYTF
TRBV7-7	TRBJ2-2	.	TRBD2	TGTGCCAGCAGCCCCGGACTAGCGGGAGGCACCGGGGAGCTGTTTTTT	CASSPGLAGGTGELFF
TRBV7-3	TRBJ1-6	.	TRBD1	TGTGCCAGCAGCTCGAGGGGGACAGGCAGAAATTCACCCCTCCACTTT	CASSSRGTGRNSPLHF
TRBV6-1	TRBJ2-7	.	.	TGTGCCAGCAGCGGGATCTGGTCCTACGAGCAGTACTTC	CASSGIWSYEQYF
TRBV10-2	TRBJ1-3	.	.	TGCGCCAGCAGTGAGTTATACGGAAACACCATATATTTT	CASSELYGNTIYF
TRBV7-3	TRBJ2-1	.	TRBD2	TGTGCCAGCAGCTTAAACGGGAGGGCCGGGAATGAGCAGTTCTTC	CASSLNGRAGNEQFF
TRBV5-4	TRBJ2-5	many	TRBD2	TGTGCCTGCAGACTAGCGGGCTTGGAGACCCAGTACTTC	CACRLAGLETQYF
TRBV5-1	TRBJ1-1	.	TRBD1	TGCGCCAGCAGCCACGGACAGGGGGCTTTTCATGAAGCTTTCTTT	CASSHGQGAFHEAFF
TRBV19	TRBJ1-5	.	.	TGTGCCAGTACCTTCCATTGGAATCAGCCCCAGCATTTT	CASTFHWNQPQHF
TRBV12-3/TRBV12-4	TRBJ1-2	.	.	TGTGCCAGCAGTTTACAGGTTGGCTACACCTTC	CASSLQVGYTF
TRBV5-1	TRBJ2-7	.	TRBD2	TGCGCCAGTTTTGCTAGCGGGAGGTCCTACGAGCAGTACTTC	CASFASGRSYEQYF
TRBV5-1	TRBJ2-3	.	.	TGCGCCAGCAGTGTCGACAGGAGCACAGATACGCAGTATTTT	CASSVDRSTDTQYF
TRBV28	TRBJ1-6	many	.	TGTGCCAGCAGTTTATGGGGGGACGGGTATAATTCACCCCTCCACTTT	CASSLWGDGYNSPLHF